This paragraph reports one TCR beta chain. The antigen is unknown. This sample is part of a study of PD-1 blockade in classical Hodgkin lymphoma. General observations from the study: By cycle point C4D1, TCR diversity had risen significantly in CD4+ cells (but not CD8+ cells).

Here immunoSEQ multiplex PCR was the method, and the copy in TCRdb shows in-frame clones only, minus some. The data show nearly 25,000 clones, 80% seen once. The germline V gene has CDR1 SGDLS and CDR2 YYNGEE. The CDR3 is made up of 13 amino acids. Trimming removed 5 bases from V and 7 bases from J, with 12 bases in between. In every patient, relapse followed autologous stem cell transplantation, while exposure to brentuximab vedotin differed. Best responses included complete response and partial response; otherwise, the best response was progressive disease. This TCR came from a human donor with classical Hodgkin lymphoma. This chain joins TRBV9 and TRBJ2-2, with a weak D call TRBD1 (6 bases). The starting material was peripheral blood mononuclear cells (PBMCs), obtained at baseline. As DNA, the CDR3 is TGTGCCAGCAGAGCAGGGGCACTCGGGGAGCTGTTTTTT. Amino acids: CASRAGALGELFF. The full variable domain, its missing parts supplied by reference TRBV9 and TRBJ2-2, is DSGVTQTPKHLITATGQRVTLRCSPRSGDLSVYWYQQSLDQGLQFLIQYYNGEERAKGNILERFSAQQFPDLHSELNLSSLELGDSALYFCASRAGALGELFFGEGSRLTVL.